This entry is about one T cell receptor (beta chain). This entry is derived from a study of blood T cell repertoires in COVID-19. Looked up from germline, CDR1 is MNHEY and CDR2 is SVGAGI. Trimming pared 8 bases from V and 3 bases from J, leaving 11 bases between. The CDR3 consists of 12 residues. This table comes from immunoSEQ multiplex PCR, and its TCRdb copy is limited to in-frame clones, with some not included. The data show about 240,000 clones, around nine tenths seen once. The clonotype originates from a man aged 25 to 45 with COVID-19, enrolled during active disease. Sequenced sample: peripheral blood. The gene calls are TRBV6-5 and TRBJ2-7; TRBD1 might be the D (5 bases). CDR3 coding DNA: TGTGCCAGCCGAGCAGGGATCTACGAGCAGTACTTC. This gives the protein CASRAGIYEQYF.